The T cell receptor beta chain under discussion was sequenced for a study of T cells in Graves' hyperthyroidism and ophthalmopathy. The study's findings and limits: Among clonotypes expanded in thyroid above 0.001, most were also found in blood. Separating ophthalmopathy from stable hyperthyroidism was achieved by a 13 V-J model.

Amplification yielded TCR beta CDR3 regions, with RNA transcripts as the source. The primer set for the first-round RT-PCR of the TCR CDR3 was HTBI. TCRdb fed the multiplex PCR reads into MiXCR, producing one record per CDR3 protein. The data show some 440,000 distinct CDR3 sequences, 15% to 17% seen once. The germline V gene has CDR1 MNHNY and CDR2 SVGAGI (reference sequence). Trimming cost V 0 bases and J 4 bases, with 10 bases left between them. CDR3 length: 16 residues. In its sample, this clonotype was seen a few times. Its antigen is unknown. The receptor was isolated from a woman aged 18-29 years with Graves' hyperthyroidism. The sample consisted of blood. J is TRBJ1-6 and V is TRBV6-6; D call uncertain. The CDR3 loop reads CASSYSAAQYNSPLHF. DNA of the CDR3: TGTGCCAGCAGTTACTCCGCAGCACAGTATAATTCACCCCTCCACTTT.